One and the same sample provided the 18 T cell receptor beta chains below, sequenced in a study of metastatic and nonmetastatic thyroid tumors. Every patient was untreated before thyroid surgery. From the PCR reads, TCRdb re-called clones with MiXCR. The sample yields just under 20,000 clones, 22% seen once. Sequenced input: adjacent normal tissue. The receptor source for this set is a female donor with papillary thyroid cancer or a benign thyroid nodule (not recorded which). Some clones in this sample may be carry-over from other donors' samples.

The chain combines TRBV6-1 with TRBJ1-3, with D hard to call. Germline V gene lookup returns CDR1 MNHNS and CDR2 SASEGT. V was shortened by 5 bases and J by 3 bases, with 11 bases between the two germline ends. This CDR3 has 14 residues. In DNA, the CDR3 is TGTGCCAGCAGTTCAGGATATAGTGGAAACACCATATATTTT. This gives the protein CASSSGYSGNTIYF.

This clone was counted a few times. This chain joins TRBV5-6 and TRBJ1-6; D is unresolved. Germline V gene lookup returns CDR1 SGHDT and CDR2 YYEEEE. Trimming left V 4 bases short and J 9 bases short, with 14 bases between. This CDR3 is built from 14 residues. CDR3 protein: CASSREEPGSPLHF. The CDR3 DNA reads as TGTGCCAGCAGCAGGGAGGAACCGGGTTCACCCCTCCACTTT.

The gene calls are TRBV20-1 and TRBJ1-2; D gene uncertain. Germline V gene sequence: CDR1 DFQATT, CDR2 SNEGSKA (reference sequence). V lost 5 bases to trimming and J lost 4 bases, with 20 bases between them. The CDR3 is made up of 15 amino acids. The CDR3 DNA reads as TGCAGTGCTCAAGCACAGCCCGAGATCGGCTATGGCTACACCTTC. It translates to CSAQAQPEIGYGYTF.

This clone was detected only a few times. The chain employs TRBV25-1 and TRBJ2-1; D is perhaps TRBD1 (5 bases). Germline CDR1 and CDR2: MGHDK and SYGVNS. With 6 bases removed from V and 12 bases from J, the gap between germline ends came to 15 bases. This CDR3 has 12 amino acids. CDR3 nucleotide sequence: TGTGCCAGCAGATACAGGCTCTATGGGCAGTTCTTC. This codes for CASRYRLYGQFF.

This clone was detected only a few times. The rearrangement uses TRBV6-1 and TRBJ2-4; the D gene could be TRBD1 or TRBD2 (5 bases each). The V end was cut by 4 bases, the J end by 6 bases, with 19 bases between. The V gene's germline CDR1 is MNHNS and CDR2 SASEGT. This CDR3 contains 16 residues. CDR3 DNA: TGTGCCAGCAGTGGCGGAAGCGGAAGACAGCTAAACATTCAGTACTTC. As protein: CASSGGSGRQLNIQYF.

V and J are TRBV5-7 and TRBJ2-2; D remains ambiguous. TRBV5-7 is reported as an ORF; its role is uncertain. V was pared by 6 bases and J by 10 bases, with 10 bases between. This CDR3 region has 11 residues. The CDR3 spells CASTSSVELFF. In DNA, the CDR3 is TGTGCCAGCACCTCCTCCGTGGAGCTGTTTTTT.

The V gene is TRBV20-1, the J gene TRBJ1-6; 9 bases match TRBD1. The V gene end was trimmed by 1 base and the J gene end by 10 bases; junction bases not matched to a gene: 8. There are 15 residues in the CDR3. Germline CDR1 and CDR2: DFQATT and SNEGSKA (reference sequence). CDR3 DNA sequence: TGCAGTGCTAGAGCCACGGGACAGGGTCGATCACCCCTCCACTTT. Its protein product is CSARATGQGRSPLHF.

Of note for this clone: Lacking the conserved final phenylalanine or tryptophan, this CDR3 likely reflects a read error. The chain has TRBV11-2 and TRBJ2-7; D is perhaps TRBD2 (6 bases). This CDR3 has 13 residues. Trimming removed 5 bases from V and 1 base from J, with 9 bases in between. Germline V CDR1 and CDR2: SGHAT, FQNNGV. This chain's CDR3 is CASSPGSSYEQYL. Here the CDR3 DNA reads TGTGCCAGCAGCCCCGGGAGTTCCTACGAGCAGTACCTC.

Of note for this clone: A much larger clone differs from this one at a single base, so this may be a read error. The V call is TRBV30, the J call TRBJ1-2, with TRBD1 as a possible D gene (6 bases). The CDR3 is 16 residues long. CDR1 is GTSNPN, CDR2 SVGIG, per germline (reference sequence). V lost 3 bases, J lost 1 base, and 18 bases lay in between. This CDR3 reads CAWRRLVDSGNYGYTF. The CDR3 DNA is TGTGCCTGGAGGCGTCTCGTGGACAGCGGTAACTATGGCTACACCTTC.

This clone is labeled as medium-sized. The V call is TRBV27, the J call TRBJ1-6; D might be TRBD1 (6 bases). Per the germline V gene, CDR1 is MNHEY and CDR2 is SMNVEV (reference sequence). CDR3 length equals 14 residues. Trimming took off 4 bases at V and 7 bases at J, with 11 bases between the two ends. CDR3 nucleotides: TGTGCCAGCAGTTACACAGGGTACAATTCACCCCTCCACTTT. Residues: CASSYTGYNSPLHF.

The chain carries TRBV7-2 and TRBJ1-5, with 9 nucleotides matching TRBD1. Unmatched junction bases numbered 1, after V lost 3 bases and J lost 7 bases. CDR1 is SGHTA, CDR2 FQGNSA, per germline. The CDR3 has 13 amino acids. The CDR3 sequence is CASSLDRGQPQHF. The CDR3 nucleotides are TGTGCCAGCAGCTTGGACAGGGGACAGCCCCAGCATTTT.

This chain links TRBV11-1 with TRBJ1-1, with TRBD1 matching 7 bases. Germline V gene lookup returns CDR1 SGHAT and CDR2 FQDESV (reference sequence). J was trimmed by 1 base and V by 1 base; bases with no gene match: 12. The CDR3 spans 18 residues. The CDR3 loop is CASSLDHLQGRRNTEAFF. The CDR3 DNA reads TGTGCCAGCAGCTTAGACCATCTACAGGGGAGGAGGAACACTGAAGCTTTCTTT.

The chain has TRBV4-3 and TRBJ2-1, with TRBD2 matching over 7 bases. Germline V CDR1 and CDR2: LGHNA, YSLEER. CDR3 length equals 13 residues. Trimming cost V 6 bases and J 6 bases; bases outside gene matches: 5. CDR3 sequence reads: CASSTGRGNEQFF. CDR3 nucleotide sequence: TGCGCCAGCAGTACGGGGAGGGGCAATGAGCAGTTCTTC.

The rearrangement joins TRBV30 to TRBJ1-2; TRBD1 matches at 8 bases. With V trimmed by 4 bases and J by 8 bases, 12 bases remained unmatched. This CDR3 spans 14 amino acids. The germline V gene encodes CDR1 GTSNPN and CDR2 SVGIG (reference sequence). The CDR3 region has the DNA TGTGCCTGGATGGTTGGCAGGGGGCGTCAGGGCTACACCTTC. Amino acid sequence: CAWMVGRGRQGYTF.

The J gene is TRBJ1-1, the V gene TRBV6-1; D ambiguous. The CDR3 consists of 15 residues. The germline V gene has CDR1 MNHNS and CDR2 SASEGT. Trimming pared 6 bases from V and 6 bases from J, leaving 20 bases between. The CDR3 bases are TGTGCCAGCAGCCCACCTTGGGTCTCTCGTTCTGAAGCTTTCTTT. Translated, it gives CASSPPWVSRSEAFF.

The CDR3 nucleotides are TGTGCCAGCAGTAGACCCCGGGACACGGTTAATTCACCCCTCCACTTT. It codes for CASSRPRDTVNSPLHF. The chain employs TRBV27 and TRBJ1-6; D is possibly TRBD1 (6 bases). Deletions cut 5 bases from V and 6 bases from J, with 17 bases between. Germline V gene lookup returns CDR1 MNHEY and CDR2 SMNVEV (reference sequence). This CDR3 has 16 amino acids.

The chain combines TRBV11-2 with TRBJ2-1; 8 nucleotides agree with TRBD1. The junction had 6 bases not matched to a gene; V was cut back by 8 bases and J by 6 bases. The length of the CDR3 is 13 residues. The germline CDR1 and CDR2 sequences are SGHAT and FQNNGV. CDR3 DNA sequence: TGTGCCAGCCTAGGCGGGACAGGCAATGAGCAGTTCTTC. It specifies CASLGGTGNEQFF.

The sample holds a few counts of this clone. A much larger clone differs from this one at a single base, so this may be a read error. The V and J genes are TRBV4-3 and TRBJ2-7; the D is unclear. The CDR3 runs 15 residues. V was trimmed by 7 bases and J by 0 bases, leaving 16 bases between them. Germline CDR1 and CDR2: LGHNA and YSLEER. The CDR3 loop is CASIHRSDPSYEQYF. The CDR3 bases are TGCGCCAGCATCCATAGGAGCGATCCCTCCTACGAGCAGTACTTC.